What follows is one T cell receptor (beta chain) and its context. Its target antigen remains unknown. No base quality information exists; no much larger clone differs at one position. This sample is part of a study of OX40 agonist ivuxolimab in advanced cancers. Some background on the complete study: Ivuxolimab, which targeted the costimulatory receptor OX40 (CD134), was an agonistic, fully human IgG2 monoclonal antibody. The paper covers the monotherapy dose-escalation part of the phase I ivuxolimab trial, which included N ≈ 54 patients. Intravenous ivuxolimab was administered to patients every 2 weeks at six dose levels: 0.01, 0.1, 0.3, 1.5, 3 and 10 mg/kg. The purpose of peripheral TCRbeta sequencing was to test whether ivuxolimab changed TCR sequence diversity and led to clonal T-cell expansion. Partial responses were achieved by three dose-escalation patients, of whom one had hepatocellular carcinoma and two had cutaneous melanoma. Patients were allowed to have had prior anti-PD-1, anti-PD-L1 or anti-CTLA-4 therapy, and around 40% of the dose-escalation patients had previously received checkpoint inhibitors. The dose-escalation cohort was 82.7% male with a mean age of about 60 years, ranging from roughly 23 to 90. Among the roughly 54 dose-escalation patients, some 20 had hepatocellular carcinoma, about 15 melanoma, 9 renal cell carcinoma and 9 head and neck cancer.

Patients with autoimmune disease history or receiving systemic immunosuppression were excluded from the trial. Peripheral blood for TCR sequencing was collected from all dose cohorts at baseline, on cycle 4 day 1, and on cycle 7 day 1. Samples were obtained from an open-label, multicenter, first-in-human phase I dose-escalation trial of ivuxolimab. Adults with locally advanced or metastatic melanoma, renal cell carcinoma, hepatocellular carcinoma or head and neck squamous cell carcinoma were enrolled in the trial. Before TCR sequencing, CD4+ T cells and CD8+ T cells from peripheral blood were sorted into separate populations. Paper-wide results and their limitations: At doses of 0.1 to 3.0 mg/kg, clonal expansion of both CD4+ and CD8+ T cells in blood was seen between baseline and week 6. In the 0.1-3.0 mg/kg groups, partial responders were among the patients with the lowest normalized peripheral clonal expansion, particularly in CD8+ T cells. Antigen specificity was not determined for the clonally expanded peripheral T cells. Low levels of normalized T-cell clonal expansion were also seen in some patients who did not respond. After ivuxolimab, expanded clones were on average more numerous among CD8+ T cells than among CD4+ T cells.

Genomic DNA was extracted from sorted cells for sequencing of the TCRbeta CDR3 region. The immunoSEQ Assay was used for sequencing of TCRbeta CDR3 regions. This is the immuneACCESS table as TCRdb keeps it, with only in-frame sequences that have V and J called. A part of the clones is gone; compared with another copy, unresolved V genes explain less than half, and the rest is unexplained. This sample gives about 56,000 clones in total; roughly 80% of them show up just once. The biggest ten clones account for under 4% of the sample. Sequenced here: CD4+ or CD8+ T cells sorted from blood, sampled in a trial of the OX40 agonist ivuxolimab. The origin of this receptor is an adult with an advanced solid tumor such as melanoma, head and neck, liver or kidney cancer.

DNA sequence: TGTGCCAGCAGTACAGGACAGGGGGCGCGGGGCTACACCTTC. It is translated as CASSTGQGARGYTF. The chain employs TRBV6-5 and TRBJ1-2; 11 bases in the junction line up with TRBD1. Looking up the germline V gene yields CDR1 MNHEY and CDR2 SVGAGI. Germline trimming amounts to 5 bases on V and 8 bases on J, with 7 as the count of junction bases outside the gene matches. The CDR3 has 14 amino acids, counting the end cysteine and phenylalanine. Solely the CDR3 DNA is kept, with 42 bases framed from the first base.